These 13 T cell receptor beta chains were sequenced from one sample in a study of control samples from healthy donors and cancer patients. Produced via immunoSEQ multiplex PCR; TCRdb's table is partial and in-frame only. The sample lists 150,000 or so clones, approximately 94% occurring once. The sample comprised blood. The receptors originated from a man aged 18 to 29 in good health.

The CDR3 nucleotides read TGTGCCACCAGAGGCCCTCTGGGCGATGAGCAGTTCTTC. Translating it yields CATRGPLGDEQFF. The V gene is TRBV24-1, the J gene TRBJ2-1, with D uncertain. V lost 7 bases, J lost 8 bases, and 14 bases lay in between. Germline V CDR1 and CDR2: KGHDR, SFDVKD. The CDR3 is made up of 13 amino acids.

V is TRBV29-1 and J is TRBJ1-2; no definite D call. V was cut by 0 bases and J by 0 bases, with 11 bases left in between. Germline V gene sequence: CDR1 SQVTM, CDR2 ANQGSEA. The CDR3 is made up of 15 amino acids. The CDR3 DNA reads TGCAGCGTTGAAGATCGGCCTACCTCTAACTATGGCTACACCTTC. This gives the protein CSVEDRPTSNYGYTF. The whole variable domain, filled in from reference TRBV29-1 and TRBJ1-2, reads SAVISQKPSRDICQRGTSLTIQCQVDSQVTMMFWYRQQPGQSLTLIATANQGSEATYESGFVIDKFPISRPNLTFSTLTVSNMSPEDSSIYLCSVEDRPTSNYGYTFGSGTRLTVV.

The chain employs TRBV10-2 and TRBJ2-2; the match to TRBD1 covers 7 bases. Germline CDR1 is WSHSY and CDR2 is SAAADI. The V gene end was trimmed by 7 bases and the J gene end by 7 bases; junction bases not matched to a gene: 9. The CDR3 spans 14 residues. The CDR3 coding sequence is TGCGCCAGCAAGAACAGGGGCACGGGCGGGGAGCTGTTTTTT. It encodes CASKNRGTGGELFF.

CDR3 sequence (DNA): TGTGCCAGCAGTTTATCACAGGGTTCCCCGGAGCAGTACTTC. This encodes CASSLSQGSPEQYF. The V gene is TRBV27, the J gene TRBJ2-7, with D maybe TRBD1 (6 bases). This CDR3 is 14 amino acids long. Between the trimmed V and J ends, which lost 0 bases and 7 bases, there was a span of 13 bases. Looked up from germline, CDR1 is MNHEY and CDR2 is SMNVEV (reference sequence).

The chain joins TRBV27 to TRBJ2-3, with D perhaps being TRBD1 or TRBD2 (5 bases each). This CDR3 is built from 15 residues. The V and J ends lost 3 bases and 2 bases respectively, with 12 bases between them. Per germline, CDR1 MNHEY and CDR2 SMNVEV (reference sequence). The CDR3 here is CASSFLPGHTDTQYF. CDR3 nucleotides: TGTGCCAGCAGTTTTCTGCCGGGGCACACAGATACGCAGTATTTT.

This clone was seen only once. V and J are TRBV11-3 and TRBJ2-1; the match to TRBD2 covers 9 bases. Germline V CDR1 and CDR2: SGHNT, YENEEA. CDR3 size: 14 residues. The trim removed 5 bases at V and 7 bases at J, leaving 6 bases unmatched. In DNA, the CDR3 is TGTGCCAGCAGCCGTAGCGGGAGTTATAATGAGCAGTTCTTC. Protein product: CASSRSGSYNEQFF.

The chain carries TRBV9 and TRBJ2-1; the match to TRBD2 covers 10 bases. The V and J ends lost 3 bases and 0 bases, in that order; junction bases with no gene match: 12. The CDR3 runs to 19 residues. CDR1 is SGDLS, CDR2 YYNGEE, per germline. CDR3 residues: CASSATLGGLANSYNEQFF. The CDR3 DNA follows: TGTGCCAGCAGCGCCACACTAGGGGGACTAGCGAACTCCTACAATGAGCAGTTCTTC.

The chain links TRBV5-6 to TRBJ1-1, with D uncertain. Trimming cost V 4 bases and J 5 bases, with 18 bases left between them. Germline CDR1 reads SGHDT; CDR2 reads YYEEEE. CDR3 length: 15 amino acids. CDR3 region: CASSRREGGRTEAFF. CDR3 nucleotide sequence: TGTGCCAGCAGCCGGCGGGAGGGTGGGCGGACTGAAGCTTTCTTT.

V usage is TRBV5-1 and J usage is TRBJ1-5; D not resolved. Trimming removed 0 bases from V and 7 bases from J, with 14 bases in between. This CDR3 spans 15 amino acids. Germline V gene sequence: CDR1 SGHRS, CDR2 YFSETQ. The CDR3 DNA follows: TGCGCCAGCAGCTTGGAAGGAGGGTTAGAGCAGCCCCAGCATTTT. It specifies CASSLEGGLEQPQHF.

The chain couples TRBV28 to TRBJ1-6, with D uncertain. Germline assignment: CDR1 MDHEN and CDR2 SYDVKM. Trimming took off 7 bases at V and 3 bases at J, with 16 bases between the two ends. This CDR3 has 16 residues. The CDR3 spells CASTSAEIVYNSPLHF. CDR3 nucleotides: TGTGCCAGCACCTCAGCAGAGATTGTCTATAATTCACCCCTCCACTTT.

This clone was counted a few times. The chain combines TRBV14 with TRBJ2-3; 15 nucleotides align to TRBD2. CDR1 is SGHDN and CDR2 is FVKESK in the germline V gene. This CDR3 is 15 amino acids long. Trimming cost V 4 bases and J 4 bases; bases outside gene matches: 0. CDR3 protein: CASSRTSGGADTQYF. CDR3 coding DNA: TGTGCCAGCAGCCGGACTAGCGGGGGGGCAGATACGCAGTATTTT.

This clone is a singleton in its sample. This chain connects TRBV18 to TRBJ1-3; 7 bases map to TRBD1. Germline lookup yields CDR1 KGHSH and CDR2 LQKENI. V trimming: 6 bases; J trimming: 0 bases; junction bases outside the gene matches: 8. The CDR3 is made up of 16 amino acids. The CDR3 spells CASSSRQGISGNTIYF. In nucleotides, the CDR3 is TGTGCCAGCTCTTCCAGACAGGGCATCTCTGGAAACACCATATATTTT.

The chain employs TRBV28 and TRBJ2-5; D is unclear. Germline CDR1 and CDR2: MDHEN and SYDVKM. Between the trimmed V and J ends, which lost 7 bases and 1 base, there was a span of 13 bases. The CDR3 totals 14 residues. CDR3 sequence reads: CASKSGGIQETQYF. The CDR3 DNA reads TGTGCCAGCAAATCGGGCGGAATCCAAGAGACCCAGTACTTC.